These 14 T cell receptor beta chains came from one sample sequenced in a study of blood T cell repertoires in COVID-19 (dated by TCRdb to the early 2020s). Libraries were built with the immunoSEQ multiplex PCR assay. The table was pulled from immuneACCESS by TCRdb, which kept in-frame rearrangements only. Such tables lose some clones; where checked, under half of the loss comes from unresolved V genes, and the rest has no known cause. Recorded for this sample are 300,000 to 350,000 clones; roughly 87% of them occurred a single time. Of the sample, 7.5% to 10% is held by the ten largest clones. Sequencing used peripheral blood. All receptors derive from a man aged 25-45 years with COVID-19, enrolled during active disease.

The genes are TRBV6-2 or TRBV6-3 and TRBJ1-5; 12 bases map to TRBD1. The germline V gene encodes CDR1 MNHEY and CDR2 SVGEGT. There are 14 residues in the CDR3. V trimming: 5 bases; J trimming: 11 bases; junction bases outside the gene matches: 7. The CDR3 sequence: CASSGTGGPRAQHF. The CDR3 bases are TGTGCCAGCAGTGGGACAGGGGGCCCCAGGGCCCAGCATTTT.

The chain recombines TRBV15 with TRBJ1-2, with D possibly TRBD1 on 5 matching bases. Deletions cut 3 bases from V and 6 bases from J, with 14 bases between. The germline gives CDR1 LNHNV, CDR2 YYDKDF (reference sequence). The CDR3 has 14 residues. The CDR3 loop reads CATSSELQAHGYTF. DNA for the CDR3: TGTGCCACCAGCAGTGAATTACAGGCTCATGGCTACACCTTC.

The chain combines TRBV7-2 with TRBJ2-2; D is perhaps TRBD2 (5 bases). This CDR3 is 13 amino acids long. The V gene lost 9 bases and the J gene lost 1 base, with 9 bases spanning the gap. Germline V gene data show CDR1 as SGHTA and CDR2 as FQGNSA. CDR3 sequence: CASRAGNTGELFF. In nucleotides, the CDR3 is TGTGCCAGTAGGGCGGGGAACACCGGGGAGCTGTTTTTT.

Here the CDR3 reads CASSWTSAGTEQFF. The DNA for the CDR3 is TGTGCCAGCAGCTGGACTAGCGCTGGCACTGAGCAGTTCTTC. The chain links TRBV7-9 to TRBJ2-1; 9 bases line up with TRBD2. This CDR3 has 14 residues. CDR1 and CDR2 from the germline V gene are SEHNR and FQNEAQ (reference sequence). V dropped 4 bases and J dropped 9; count of bases not matched to a gene: 7.

CDR3: CASSSSGTGAAKRNQPQHF. CDR3 nucleotide sequence: TGTGCCAGCAGCTCCTCCGGGACAGGGGCCGCCAAACGCAATCAGCCCCAGCATTTT. The V and J genes are TRBV7-8 and TRBJ1-5; 10 bases line up with TRBD1. The germline V gene has CDR1 SGHVS and CDR2 FQNEAQ. V gave up 4 bases and J gave up 2 bases; unmatched junction bases: 14. This CDR3 contains 19 residues.

This clone appeared a single time. This rearrangement joins TRBV7-9 to TRBJ1-1; TRBD1 is a possible D gene (5 bases). Germline CDR1 SEHNR, CDR2 FQNEAQ (reference sequence). This CDR3 is built from 15 residues. V gave up 8 bases and J gave up 4 bases, with 20 bases separating them. Here the CDR3 DNA reads TGTGCCAGCCCCACGGGGGGGGTGGAGAGCACTGAAGCTTTCTTT. This gives the protein CASPTGGVESTEAFF.

This chain joins TRBV5-1 and TRBJ2-7; 9 bases are shared with TRBD2. The CDR3 covers 19 residues. After removal of 2 bases from V and 0 bases from J, the junction contained 15 bases not matched to a gene. Germline CDR1 SGHRS, CDR2 YFSETQ. CDR3 in DNA: TGCGCCAGCAGCTTTACGACTAGCGGCTCCATCTTTAGCTCCTACGAGCAGTACTTC. Translating gives CASSFTTSGSIFSSYEQYF.

The V and J genes are TRBV4-3 and TRBJ1-4; the match to TRBD1 covers 7 bases. The ends lost 1 base at V and 0 bases at J; junction bases unmatched: 2. The germline V gene encodes CDR1 LGHNA and CDR2 YSLEER. This CDR3 is built from 16 residues. The DNA of the CDR3 is TGCGCCAGCAGCCAAGGACAGGGTGCAACTAATGAAAAACTGTTTTTT. Protein sequence: CASSQGQGATNEKLFF.

The chain uses TRBV7-6 and TRBJ2-3, with 14 nucleotides matching TRBD2. V lost 5 bases to trimming and J lost 4 bases; unmatched junction nucleotides: 8. Germline CDR1 is SGHVS and CDR2 is FNYEAQ. The CDR3 runs to 17 residues. The CDR3 spells CASSLQWTSGGSDTQYF. CDR3 DNA sequence: TGTGCCAGCAGCCTACAATGGACTAGCGGGGGGTCAGATACGCAGTATTTT.

The CDR3 DNA sequence: TGTGCCAGCAGCTTAAACACCGATCGCGAGCAGTACTTC. This translates into CASSLNTDREQYF. V gene TRBV7-2 combines with J gene TRBJ2-7; D uncertain. Looked up from germline, CDR1 is SGHTA and CDR2 is FQGNSA. The V and J ends lost 2 bases and 6 bases respectively, with 11 bases between them. The CDR3 runs to 13 residues. The full variable domain, its missing parts supplied by reference TRBV7-2 and TRBJ2-7, is GAGVSQSPSNKVTEKGKDVELRCDPISGHTALYWYRQSLGQGLEFLIYFQGNSAPDKSGLPSDRFSAERTGGSVSTLTIQRTQQEDSAVYLCASSLNTDREQYFGPGTRLTVT.

The gene calls are TRBV12-3 or TRBV12-4 and TRBJ2-5; D not certain. CDR3 length equals 12 residues. The V end lost 5 bases, the J end lost 5 bases, and 9 bases lay between the germline ends. The CDR3 spells CASSTLRETQYF. In DNA form, the CDR3 reads TGTGCCAGCAGTACATTGCGGGAGACCCAGTACTTC.

V is TRBV7-9 and J is TRBJ1-4; 8 bases line up with TRBD1. Per the germline V gene, CDR1 is SEHNR and CDR2 is FQNEAQ (reference sequence). Unmatched junction bases numbered 10, after V lost 5 bases and J lost 2 bases. This CDR3 spans 17 amino acids. DNA of the CDR3: TGTGCCAGCAGCCTTCGGACAGGGACGGGTACTAATGAAAAACTGTTTTTT. It is translated as CASSLRTGTGTNEKLFF.

This chain connects TRBV6-5 to TRBJ1-6; TRBD1 matches at 8 bases. There are 12 residues in the CDR3. J gave up 11 bases and V 7 bases, and 4 bases lay outside the gene matches. Germline CDR1 is MNHEY and CDR2 is SVGAGI. The CDR3 DNA reads TGTGCCAGCACCGGACAGGGAGCACCCCTCCACTTT. Encoded protein: CASTGQGAPLHF.

CDR3 residues: CASSLDRVGEQFF. In DNA, the CDR3 is TGTGCCAGCAGCTTGGACAGGGTAGGCGAGCAGTTCTTC. J is TRBJ2-1 and V is TRBV7-6, with TRBD1 identical over 8 bases. J was trimmed by 10 bases and V by 3 bases; bases with no gene match: 5. The CDR3 has 13 amino acids. Germline V gene lookup returns CDR1 SGHVS and CDR2 FNYEAQ.